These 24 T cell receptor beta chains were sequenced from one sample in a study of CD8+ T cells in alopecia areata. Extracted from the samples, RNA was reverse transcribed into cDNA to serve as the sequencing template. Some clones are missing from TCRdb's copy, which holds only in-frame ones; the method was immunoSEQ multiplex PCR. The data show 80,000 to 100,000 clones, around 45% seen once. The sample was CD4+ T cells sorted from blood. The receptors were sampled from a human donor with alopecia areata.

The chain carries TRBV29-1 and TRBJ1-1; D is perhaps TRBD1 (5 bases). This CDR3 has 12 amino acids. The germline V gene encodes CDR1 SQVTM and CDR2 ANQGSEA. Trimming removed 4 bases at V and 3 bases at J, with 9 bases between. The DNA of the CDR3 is TGCAGCGTTGGACAGTGGGACACTGAAGCTTTCTTT. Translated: CSVGQWDTEAFF.

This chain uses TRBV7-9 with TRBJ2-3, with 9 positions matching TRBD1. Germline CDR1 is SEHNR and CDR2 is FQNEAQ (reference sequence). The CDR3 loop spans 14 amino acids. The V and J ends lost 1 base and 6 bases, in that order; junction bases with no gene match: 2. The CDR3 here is CASSLGGTGDTQYF. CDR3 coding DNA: TGTGCCAGCAGCTTAGGTGGGACAGGGGATACGCAGTATTTT.

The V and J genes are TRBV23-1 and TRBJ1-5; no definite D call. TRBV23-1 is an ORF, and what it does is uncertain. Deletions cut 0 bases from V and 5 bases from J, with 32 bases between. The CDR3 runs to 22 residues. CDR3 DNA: TGCGCCAGCAGTCAATCGATTCCGCCCTTGATGACACGGTGGATTAGGGATCAGCCCCAGCATTTT. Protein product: CASSQSIPPLMTRWIRDQPQHF.

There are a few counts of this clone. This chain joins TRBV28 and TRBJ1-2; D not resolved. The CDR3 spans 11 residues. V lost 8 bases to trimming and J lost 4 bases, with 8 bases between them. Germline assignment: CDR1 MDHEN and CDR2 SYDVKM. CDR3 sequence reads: CASGYRYGYTF. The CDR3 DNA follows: TGTGCCAGCGGGTACCGCTATGGCTACACCTTC.

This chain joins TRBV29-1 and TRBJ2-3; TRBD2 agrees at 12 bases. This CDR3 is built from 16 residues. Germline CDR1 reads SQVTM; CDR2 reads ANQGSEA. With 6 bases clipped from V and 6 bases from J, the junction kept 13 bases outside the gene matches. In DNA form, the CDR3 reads TGCAGCGTGACTAAGACTAGCGGGAGCTCACTCGATACGCAGTATTTT. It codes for CSVTKTSGSSLDTQYF.

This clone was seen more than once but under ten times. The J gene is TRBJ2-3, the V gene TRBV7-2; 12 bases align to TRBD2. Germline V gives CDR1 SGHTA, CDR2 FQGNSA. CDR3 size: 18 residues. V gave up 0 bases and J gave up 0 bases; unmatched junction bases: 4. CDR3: CASSLAQLAGGSTDTQYF. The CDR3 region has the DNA TGTGCCAGCAGCTTAGCGCAGCTAGCGGGAGGGAGCACAGATACGCAGTATTTT.

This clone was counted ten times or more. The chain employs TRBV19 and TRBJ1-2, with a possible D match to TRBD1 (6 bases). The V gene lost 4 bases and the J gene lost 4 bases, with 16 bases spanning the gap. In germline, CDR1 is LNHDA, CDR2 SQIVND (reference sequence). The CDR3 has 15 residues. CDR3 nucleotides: TGTGCCAGTAGTACCGGCGGCAGGGGAGGCTATGGCTACACCTTC. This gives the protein CASSTGGRGGYGYTF.

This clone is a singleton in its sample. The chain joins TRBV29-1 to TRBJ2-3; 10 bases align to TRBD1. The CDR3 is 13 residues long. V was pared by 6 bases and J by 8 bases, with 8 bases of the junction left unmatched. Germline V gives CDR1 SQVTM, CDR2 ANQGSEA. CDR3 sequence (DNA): TGCAGCGTAGTACGACAGGGGGCGGTTACGCAGTATTTT. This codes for CSVVRQGAVTQYF.

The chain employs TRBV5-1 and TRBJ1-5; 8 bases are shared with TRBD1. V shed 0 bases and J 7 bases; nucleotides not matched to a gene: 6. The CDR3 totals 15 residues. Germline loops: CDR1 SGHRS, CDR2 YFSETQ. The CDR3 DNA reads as TGCGCCAGCAGCTTGGTGACAGGGGCGGAACAGCCCCAGCATTTT. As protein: CASSLVTGAEQPQHF.

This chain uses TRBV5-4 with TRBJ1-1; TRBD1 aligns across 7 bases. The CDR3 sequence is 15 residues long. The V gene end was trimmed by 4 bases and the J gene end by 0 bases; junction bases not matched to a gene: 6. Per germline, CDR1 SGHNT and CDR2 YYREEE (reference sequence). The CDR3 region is CASSTQGPMNTEAFF. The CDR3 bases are TGTGCCAGCAGCACACAGGGGCCGATGAACACTGAAGCTTTCTTT.

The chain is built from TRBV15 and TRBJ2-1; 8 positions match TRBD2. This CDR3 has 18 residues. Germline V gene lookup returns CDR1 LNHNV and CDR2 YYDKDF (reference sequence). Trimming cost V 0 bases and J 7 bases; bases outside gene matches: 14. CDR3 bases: TGTGCCACCAGCAGAGACCCCCTCAGAGCGGGAGTAGATAATGAGCAGTTCTTC. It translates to CATSRDPLRAGVDNEQFF.

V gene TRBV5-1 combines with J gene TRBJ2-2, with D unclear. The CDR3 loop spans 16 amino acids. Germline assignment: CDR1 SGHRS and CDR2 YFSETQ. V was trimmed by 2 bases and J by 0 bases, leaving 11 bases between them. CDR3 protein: CASSFSGRPNTGELFF. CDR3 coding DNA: TGCGCCAGCAGCTTCTCCGGGCGTCCGAACACCGGGGAGCTGTTTTTT.

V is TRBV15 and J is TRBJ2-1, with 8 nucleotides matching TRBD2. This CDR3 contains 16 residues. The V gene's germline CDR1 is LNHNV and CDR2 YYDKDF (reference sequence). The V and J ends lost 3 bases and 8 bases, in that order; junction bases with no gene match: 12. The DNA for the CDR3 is TGTGCCACCAGCAGGCGAGCGGGAGATAGTCTTGATGAGCAGTTCTTC. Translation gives CATSRRAGDSLDEQFF.

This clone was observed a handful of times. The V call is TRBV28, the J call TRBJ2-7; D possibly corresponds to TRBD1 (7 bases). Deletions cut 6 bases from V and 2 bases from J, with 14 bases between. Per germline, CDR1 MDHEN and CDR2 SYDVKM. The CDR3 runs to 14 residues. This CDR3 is CASSLGGQTYEQYF. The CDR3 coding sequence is TGTGCCAGCAGCCTCGGGGGACAGACCTACGAGCAGTACTTC.

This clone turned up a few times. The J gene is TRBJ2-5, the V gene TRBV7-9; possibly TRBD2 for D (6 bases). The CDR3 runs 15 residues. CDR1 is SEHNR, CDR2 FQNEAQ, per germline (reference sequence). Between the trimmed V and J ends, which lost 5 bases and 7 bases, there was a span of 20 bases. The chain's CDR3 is CASSIESGGAGTQYF. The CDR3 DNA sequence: TGTGCCAGCAGCATAGAAAGCGGAGGGGCTGGGACCCAGTACTTC.

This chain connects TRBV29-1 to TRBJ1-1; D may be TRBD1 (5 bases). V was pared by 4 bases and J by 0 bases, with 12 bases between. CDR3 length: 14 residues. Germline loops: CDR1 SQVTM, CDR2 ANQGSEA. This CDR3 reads CSVGRRGMNTEAFF. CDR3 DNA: TGCAGCGTTGGGAGGAGGGGCATGAACACTGAAGCTTTCTTT.

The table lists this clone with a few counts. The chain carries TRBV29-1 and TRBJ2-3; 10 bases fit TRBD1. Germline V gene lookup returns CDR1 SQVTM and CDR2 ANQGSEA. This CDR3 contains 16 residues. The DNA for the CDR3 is TGCAACGACAGGGGGCAGAGCGGGGGCCCTCCCGATACGCAGTATTTT. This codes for CNDRGQSGGPPDTQYF.

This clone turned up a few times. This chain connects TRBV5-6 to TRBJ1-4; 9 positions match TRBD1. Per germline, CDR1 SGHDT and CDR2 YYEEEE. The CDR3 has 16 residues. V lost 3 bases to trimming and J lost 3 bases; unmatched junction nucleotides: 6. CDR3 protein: CASSSPRTGANEKLFF. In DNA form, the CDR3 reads TGTGCCAGCAGCTCGCCCCGGACAGGGGCTAATGAAAAACTGTTTTTT.

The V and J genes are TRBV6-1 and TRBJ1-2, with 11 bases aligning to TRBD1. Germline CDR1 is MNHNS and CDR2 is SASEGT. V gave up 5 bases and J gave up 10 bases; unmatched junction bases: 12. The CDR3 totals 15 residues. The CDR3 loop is CASSTQDRGLWAYTF. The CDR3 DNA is TGTGCCAGCAGTACTCAGGACAGGGGGCTATGGGCCTACACCTTC.

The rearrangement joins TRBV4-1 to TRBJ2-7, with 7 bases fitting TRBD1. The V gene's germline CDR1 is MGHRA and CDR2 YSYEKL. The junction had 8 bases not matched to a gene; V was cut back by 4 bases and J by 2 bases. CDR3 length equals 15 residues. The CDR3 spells CASSPRDSNAYEQYF. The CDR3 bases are TGCGCCAGCAGCCCCCGGGACAGCAACGCCTACGAGCAGTACTTC.

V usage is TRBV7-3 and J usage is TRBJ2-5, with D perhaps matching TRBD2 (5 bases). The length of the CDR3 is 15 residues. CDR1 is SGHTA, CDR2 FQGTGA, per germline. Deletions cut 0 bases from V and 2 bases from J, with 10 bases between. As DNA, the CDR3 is TGTGCCAGCAGCTTAACGGGGAGAACACAAGAGACCCAGTACTTC. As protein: CASSLTGRTQETQYF.

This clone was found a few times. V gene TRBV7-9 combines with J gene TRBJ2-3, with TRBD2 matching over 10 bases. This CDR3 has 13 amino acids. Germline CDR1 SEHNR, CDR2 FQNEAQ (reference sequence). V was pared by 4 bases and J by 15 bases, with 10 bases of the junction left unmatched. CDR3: CASSSASGGTGYF. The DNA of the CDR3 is TGTGCCAGCAGCTCTGCTAGCGGGGGAACAGGCTATTTT.

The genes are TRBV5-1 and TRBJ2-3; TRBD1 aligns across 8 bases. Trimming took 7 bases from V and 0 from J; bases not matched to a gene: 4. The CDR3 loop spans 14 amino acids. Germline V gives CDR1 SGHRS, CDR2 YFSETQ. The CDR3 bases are TGCGCCAGCTCGGGACAGGTCAGCACAGATACGCAGTATTTT. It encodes CASSGQVSTDTQYF.

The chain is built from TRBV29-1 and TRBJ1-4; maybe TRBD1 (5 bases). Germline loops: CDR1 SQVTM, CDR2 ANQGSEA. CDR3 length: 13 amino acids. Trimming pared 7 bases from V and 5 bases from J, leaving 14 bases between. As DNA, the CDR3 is TGCAGCGGGGGAGGCAGGGCCAATGAAAAACTGTTTTTT. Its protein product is CSGGGRANEKLFF. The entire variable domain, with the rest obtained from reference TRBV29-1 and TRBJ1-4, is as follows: SAVISQKPSRDICQRGTSLTIQCQVDSQVTMMFWYRQQPGQSLTLIATANQGSEATYESGFVIDKFPISRPNLTFSTLTVSNMSPEDSSIYLCSGGGRANEKLFFGSGTQLSVL.